The following is a TCR beta chain sequence with its context. Antigen unknown. Trimming stripped 3 bases from V and 3 bases from J, with 26 bases between. Germline V gene data show CDR1 as LGHDT and CDR2 as YNNKEL (reference sequence). This CDR3 has 19 amino acids. This entry is derived from a study of T cell responses to AZD1222 COVID-19 vaccine. General observations from the study: Donors were chiefly white British, with a greater number of females, and clonal diversity was perhaps underestimated. It was only after the peak T cell response that any repertoires were sampled.

Using immunoSEQ multiplex PCR, the repertoire was profiled, and TCRdb retains in-frame clones only, with some absent. The sample records 110,000 or so clones, 90% to 95% being singletons. This sequence originates from an adult in good health. J is TRBJ1-1 and V is TRBV3-1 (or the pseudogene TRBV3-2), with D perhaps TRBD1 (5 bases). Sequenced material: peripheral blood, taken on day 0 of AZD1222 vaccination. This CDR3 is CASSQEKVREVEADTEAFF. In nucleotides, the CDR3 is TGTGCCAGCAGCCAGGAGAAGGTCAGGGAGGTTGAAGCGGACACTGAAGCTTTCTTT.